The rows below give T cell receptor beta chains drawn from one sample of a study of shared clonotypes between healthy human individuals. The table came from immunoSEQ multiplex PCR; TCRdb's copy has only in-frame clones and leaves some out. Of around 300,000 clones in the sample, around 86% are singletons; the top ten hold roughly 16%. The material sequenced was memory CD8+ T cells sorted from blood. All receptors come from a man aged 18 to 30 in good health. The conserved cysteine and the conserved F or W are not part of the CDR3 here.

j_call | v_call | cdr3_aa
TRBJ2-7 | TRBV5-4 | ASSFFPSIHSYEQY
TRBJ2-7 | TRBV6-5 | ASSSLPLAGDEQY
TRBJ2-7 | TRBV11-2 | ASSGSYEQY
TRBJ2-3 | TRBV5-4 | ASSLGQEKYTDTQY
TRBJ2-5 | TRBV9 | ASSVGLAAYQETQY
TRBJ1-1 | TRBV27 | ASSPTLNTEAF
TRBJ2-5 | TRBV11-2 | ASSLRQETQY
TRBJ2-7 | TRBV5-1 | ASSSEGITYEQY
TRBJ1-5 | TRBV5-3 | ARNPGGQGRIRPQH
TRBJ1-2 | TRBV11-2 | ASSLQGLGGYT
TRBJ1-1 | TRBV5-1 | ASSLDGQGVKAF
TRBJ2-3 | TRBV10-2 | ASSNPGTGVTDTQY
TRBJ1-2 | TRBV6-1 | ASSVTPVNYGYT
TRBJ1-4 | TRBV29-1 | SVLESTNEKLF
TRBJ1-5 | TRBV29-1 | SVSGVGDQPQH
TRBJ2-7 | TRBV30 | AWSATGKDGYEQY
TRBJ2-5 | TRBV7-9 | ASSFRETYQETQY
TRBJ2-7 | TRBV7-8 | ASSLESGVYYEQY
TRBJ2-1 | TRBV19 | ASSMVGGPFNEQF
TRBJ2-5 | TRBV13 | ASSFGASGSHGETQY
TRBJ2-7 | TRBV7-6 | ASSLGTADYEQY
TRBJ2-1 | TRBV6-1 | ASSGGRTSYAEQF
TRBJ2-1 | TRBV6-6 | ASSYEVAGDNEQF